This T cell receptor beta chain comes out of a study of blood T cell repertoires in COVID-19. TCRdb's copy holds only in-frame clones and misses some; the assay was immunoSEQ multiplex PCR. This table holds some 240,000 clones, around 90% found once. This receptor was taken from a man in his sixties who had recovered from COVID-19. Sample: peripheral blood.

This chain's CDR3 is CASSGQGAGNSPLHF. The DNA of the CDR3 is TGTGCCAGCAGTGGACAGGGGGCTGGTAATTCACCCCTCCACTTT. The rearrangement links TRBV2 to TRBJ1-6; 10 nucleotides agree with TRBD1. CDR3 length equals 15 residues. V was pared by 4 bases and J by 6 bases, with 3 bases of the junction left unmatched. The germline CDR1 and CDR2 sequences are SNHLY and FYNNEI.